The 2 T cell receptor beta chains in this list originate from one sample, sequenced in a study of tumor-infiltrating lymphocytes in localized non-small cell lung cancer. Clones were sequenced by immunoSEQ multiplex PCR, and TCRdb holds only the in-frame ones, with some missing. The sample consists of 20,000 to 25,000 clones, roughly three fifths of them appearing once. The material sequenced was lung tumor tissue. The source is a human donor with non-small cell lung cancer.

This chain joins TRBV7-2 and TRBJ2-2, with TRBD1 matching over 7 bases. Germline CDR1 SGHTA, CDR2 FQGNSA. V dropped 2 bases and J dropped 7; count of bases not matched to a gene: 1. The CDR3 has 13 residues. CDR3 region: CASSLYRGGELFF. Written as DNA, the CDR3 is TGTGCCAGCAGCTTATACAGGGGCGGGGAGCTGTTTTTT.

The chain uses TRBV7-2 and TRBJ1-4, with unresolved D. Germline V gene sequence: CDR1 SGHTA, CDR2 FQGNSA. The V end was cut by 1 base, the J end by 5 bases, with 11 bases between. CDR3 length: 15 residues. This chain's CDR3 is CASSLVNTVNEKLFF. The CDR3 DNA sequence: TGTGCCAGCAGCTTAGTGAACACAGTCAATGAAAAACTGTTTTTT.